Ten or more counts support the clone carrying this T cell receptor beta chain. This entry belongs to a study of blood T cells in healthy people across ages. Combining a sample-barcoded 5' primer with a J-beta primer mix, a second PCR ran for roughly 7 to 12 cycles. In TCRdb, the 5' RACE reads were re-called with MiXCR into one record per CDR3 protein. The sample consists of about 800,000 distinct CDR3 sequences, roughly 25% of them appearing once. V was trimmed by 5 bases and J by 0 bases, leaving 5 bases between them. Germline V gene sequence: CDR1 SGHTA, CDR2 FQGNSA. The CDR3 extends over 13 amino acids. These data also formed part of another study, on T cells of mothers and their children. Per that study: The authors detected no persistent microchimeric T cell clones.

The sample comprised blood. The chain combines TRBV7-2 with TRBJ1-5; D gene uncertain. The clonotype comes from a boy aged 10-17 years in good health. CDR3 in DNA: TGTGCCAGCAGCCGAGATAGCAATCAGCCCCAGCATTTT. Translation gives CASSRDSNQPQHF.